The 4 T cell receptor beta chains given below trace back to one sample, sequenced in a study of blood T cell repertoires in COVID-19 (dated by TCRdb to 2020 to 2022). Preparation of the library involved the immunoSEQ multiplex PCR assay. In TCRdb, the immuneACCESS table is reduced to in-frame sequences with V and J assigned. These tables do not hold every clone; where another copy was compared, an unresolved V gene accounts for under half, and the others remain unexplained. Here the sample has approximately 120,000 clones; over 65% occur a single time. Of the sample, about 18% falls within the top ten clones. The sample taken for sequencing was peripheral blood. All receptors come from a woman aged 60-75 years with acute or convalescent COVID-19.

The CDR3 loop is CASRSGTIGTQYF. CDR3 coding DNA: TGCGCCAGCAGATCCGGGACTATCGGGACCCAGTACTTC. The V call is TRBV5-1, the J call TRBJ2-5; 7 bases are a match to TRBD2. The CDR3 runs 13 residues. Germline V lookup: CDR1 SGHRS, CDR2 YFSETQ. V dropped 5 bases and J dropped 7; count of bases not matched to a gene: 8.

J is TRBJ1-1 and V is TRBV28; TRBD1 matches at 8 bases. CDR1 is MDHEN, CDR2 SYDVKM, per germline. The CDR3 runs to 15 residues. Losses at the gene ends were 5 bases for V and 3 bases for J; bases not matched to a gene: 8. For the CDR3, the DNA is TGTGCCAGCAGTCGACAGGGGCGGTGGGACACTGAAGCTTTCTTT. It is translated as CASSRQGRWDTEAFF. The full variable domain, completed using reference TRBV28 and TRBJ1-1, is DVKVTQSSRYLVKRTGEKVFLECVQDMDHENMFWYRQDPGLGLRLIYFSYDVKMKEKGDIPEGYSVSREKKERFSLILESASTNQTSMYLCASSRQGRWDTEAFFGQGTRLTVV.

The V call is TRBV6-5, the J call TRBJ2-5, with D unresolved. CDR1 is MNHEY and CDR2 is SVGAGI in the germline V gene. This CDR3 is 13 amino acids long. V shed 10 bases and J shed 0 bases, with 12 bases lying between them. DNA of the CDR3: TGTGCCACCCCCCGTACAAACCAAGAGACCCAGTACTTC. As protein: CATPRTNQETQYF.

The chain has TRBV6-5 and TRBJ1-5; the D is unclear. CDR1 MNHEY and CDR2 SVGAGI come from the germline V gene. The CDR3 has 15 amino acids. V was shortened by 5 bases and J by 7 bases, with 18 bases between the two germline ends. The chain's CDR3 is CASSLAGLGGQPQHF. CDR3 nucleotides: TGTGCCAGCAGTCTTGCCGGTTTAGGCGGCCAGCCCCAGCATTTT.